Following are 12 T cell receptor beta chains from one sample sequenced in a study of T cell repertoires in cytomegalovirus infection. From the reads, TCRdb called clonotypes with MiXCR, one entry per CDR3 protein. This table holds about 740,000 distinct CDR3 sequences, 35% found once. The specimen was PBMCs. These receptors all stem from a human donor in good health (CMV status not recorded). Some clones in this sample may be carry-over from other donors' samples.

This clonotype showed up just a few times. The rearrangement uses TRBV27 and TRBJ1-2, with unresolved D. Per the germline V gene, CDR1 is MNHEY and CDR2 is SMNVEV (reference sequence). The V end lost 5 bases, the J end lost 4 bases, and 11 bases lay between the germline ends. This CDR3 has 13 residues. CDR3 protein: CASSINPGYGYTF. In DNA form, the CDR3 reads TGTGCCAGCAGTATAAACCCGGGCTATGGCTACACCTTC.

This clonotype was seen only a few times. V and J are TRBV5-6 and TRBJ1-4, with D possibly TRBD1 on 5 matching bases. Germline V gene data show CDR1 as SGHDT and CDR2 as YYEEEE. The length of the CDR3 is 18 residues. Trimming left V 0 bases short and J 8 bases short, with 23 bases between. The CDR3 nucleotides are TGTGCCAGCAGCTTGGCGGAAGGGGTAGTAGGGGCCGAGGAAAAACTGTTTTTT. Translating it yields CASSLAEGVVGAEEKLFF.

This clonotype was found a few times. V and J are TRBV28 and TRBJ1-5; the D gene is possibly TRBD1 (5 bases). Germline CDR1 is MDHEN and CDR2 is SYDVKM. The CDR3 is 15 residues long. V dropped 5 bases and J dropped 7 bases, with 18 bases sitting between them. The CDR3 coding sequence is TGTGCCAGCAGTCCCCGCGCCCAGGGACGGCAGCCCCAGCATTTT. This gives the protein CASSPRAQGRQPQHF.

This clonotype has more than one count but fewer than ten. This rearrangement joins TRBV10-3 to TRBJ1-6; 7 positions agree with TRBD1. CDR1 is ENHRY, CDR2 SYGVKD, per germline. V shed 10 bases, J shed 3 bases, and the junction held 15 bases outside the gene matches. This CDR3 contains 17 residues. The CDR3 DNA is TGTGCCACCACGGCACGGACAGGCAGCATCTATAATTCACCCCTCCACTTT. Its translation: CATTARTGSIYNSPLHF.

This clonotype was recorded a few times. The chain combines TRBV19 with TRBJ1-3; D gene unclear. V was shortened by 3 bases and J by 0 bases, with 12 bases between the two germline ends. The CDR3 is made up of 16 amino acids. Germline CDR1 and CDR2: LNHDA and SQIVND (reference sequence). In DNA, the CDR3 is TGTGCCAGTAGTATCGGACGGAGTCTCTCTGGAAACACCATATATTTT. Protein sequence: CASSIGRSLSGNTIYF.

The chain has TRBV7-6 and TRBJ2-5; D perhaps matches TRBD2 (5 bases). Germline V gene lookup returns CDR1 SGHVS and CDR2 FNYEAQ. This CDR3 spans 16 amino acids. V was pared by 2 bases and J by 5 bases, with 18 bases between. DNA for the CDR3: TGTGCCAGCAGCTTAAGACGGACGGTCCCGGGGGAGACCCAGTACTTC. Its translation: CASSLRRTVPGETQYF.

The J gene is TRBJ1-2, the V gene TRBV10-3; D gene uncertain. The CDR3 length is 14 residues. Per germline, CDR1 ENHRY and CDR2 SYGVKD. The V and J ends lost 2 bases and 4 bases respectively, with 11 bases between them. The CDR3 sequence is CAISEHSSLYGYTF. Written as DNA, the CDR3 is TGTGCCATCAGTGAGCATAGCAGTCTCTATGGCTACACCTTC.

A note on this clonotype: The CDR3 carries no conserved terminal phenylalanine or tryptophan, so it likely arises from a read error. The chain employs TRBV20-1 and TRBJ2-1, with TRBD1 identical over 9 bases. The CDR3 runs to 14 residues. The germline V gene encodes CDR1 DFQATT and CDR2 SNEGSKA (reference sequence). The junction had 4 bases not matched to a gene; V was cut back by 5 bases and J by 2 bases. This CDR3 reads CSASDRGTYNEQFL. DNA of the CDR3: TGCAGTGCTTCCGACAGGGGGACCTACAATGAGCAGTTCTTA.

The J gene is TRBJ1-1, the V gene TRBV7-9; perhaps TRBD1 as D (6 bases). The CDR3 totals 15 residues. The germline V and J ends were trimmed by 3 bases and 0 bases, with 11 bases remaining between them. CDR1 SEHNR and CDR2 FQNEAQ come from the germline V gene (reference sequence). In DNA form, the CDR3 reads TGTGCCAGCAGCTTTCTGGGGGGCATGAACACTGAAGCTTTCTTT. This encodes CASSFLGGMNTEAFF.

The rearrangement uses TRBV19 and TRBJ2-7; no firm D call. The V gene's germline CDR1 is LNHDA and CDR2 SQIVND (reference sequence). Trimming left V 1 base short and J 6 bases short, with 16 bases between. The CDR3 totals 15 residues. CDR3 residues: CASSIVDDPSSEQYF. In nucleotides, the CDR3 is TGTGCCAGTAGTATAGTCGATGACCCCTCGAGCGAGCAGTACTTC.

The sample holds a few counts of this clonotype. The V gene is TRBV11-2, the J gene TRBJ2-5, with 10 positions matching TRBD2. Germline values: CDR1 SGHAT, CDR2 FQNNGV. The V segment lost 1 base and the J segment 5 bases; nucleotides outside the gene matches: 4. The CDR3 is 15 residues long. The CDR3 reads CASSLGASGSETQYF. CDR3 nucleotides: TGTGCCAGCAGCTTAGGGGCTAGCGGGAGTGAGACCCAGTACTTC.

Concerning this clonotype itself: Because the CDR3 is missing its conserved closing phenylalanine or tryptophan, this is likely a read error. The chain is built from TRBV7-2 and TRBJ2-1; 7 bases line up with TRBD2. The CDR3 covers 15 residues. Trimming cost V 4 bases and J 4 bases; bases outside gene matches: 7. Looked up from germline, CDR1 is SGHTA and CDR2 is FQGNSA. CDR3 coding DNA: TGTGCCAGCAGCTATAAGCGGGGAGGATACAATGAGCAGTTCTTA. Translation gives CASSYKRGGYNEQFL.